This T cell receptor (beta chain) was identified during a study of T cell responses to AZD1222 COVID-19 vaccine. Study results and limitations: It should be noted that donors were predominantly white British and more often female, and clonal diversity was possibly underestimated.

With respect to this clone: Its antigen remains unidentified.

The CDR3 totals 14 residues. Germline lookup yields CDR1 MNHNS and CDR2 SASEGT. Trimming took 2 bases from V and 4 from J, leaving 8 bases between them. Clones were read by immunoSEQ multiplex PCR, and TCRdb kept only the in-frame ones, dropping some. Among 140,000 to 150,000 clones, over 75% were seen once, and the ten largest hold 1.5% to 2%. This specimen consisted of peripheral blood, obtained on day 0 of AZD1222 vaccination. The source is an adult in good health. The V call is TRBV6-1, the J call TRBJ1-4; no clear D. This CDR3 is CASSERMINEKLFF. The CDR3 DNA is TGTGCCAGCAGTGAACGGATGATTAATGAAAAACTGTTTTTT.